A single sample gave rise to the 18 T cell receptor beta chains below, sequenced in a study of T cells in localized non-small cell lung cancer. This table comes from immunoSEQ multiplex PCR, and its TCRdb copy is limited to in-frame clones, with some not included. The sample carries 40,000 to 55,000 clones, around 81% recorded once. The sequences come from peripheral blood mononuclear cells, collected before any cancer treatment. These receptors all stem from a man aged 40 to 70 with stage III lung adenocarcinoma.

The chain combines TRBV19 with TRBJ2-2; unclear D gene. Germline values: CDR1 LNHDA, CDR2 SQIVND (reference sequence). CDR3 length: 15 residues. V lost 2 bases and J 2 bases, leaving 9 bases between the germline ends. CDR3: CASSILGDNTGELFF. The CDR3 region has the DNA TGTGCCAGTAGTATATTAGGAGATAACACCGGGGAGCTGTTTTTT.

This chain connects TRBV9 to TRBJ1-2; a weak D match, TRBD1 (6 bases). Trimming took off 0 bases at V and 7 bases at J, with 13 bases between the two ends. CDR3 length: 14 residues. From germline, CDR1 is SGDLS and CDR2 YYNGEE. CDR3 sequence (DNA): TGTGCCAGCAGCGTAGGCGGGGGGCAGGCTGGCTACACCTTC. Residues: CASSVGGGQAGYTF.

CDR3 loop: CATRRLAGDGGELFF. Written as DNA, the CDR3 is TGTGCCACCCGGAGACTAGCGGGGGATGGCGGGGAGCTGTTTTTT. The J gene is TRBJ2-2, the V gene TRBV2, with TRBD2 matching over 12 bases. Trimming at V came to 10 bases and at J to 7 bases, leaving 10 bases not matched to a gene. Per the germline V gene, CDR1 is SNHLY and CDR2 is FYNNEI. The CDR3 is made up of 15 amino acids. The whole variable domain, filled in from reference TRBV2 and TRBJ2-2, reads EPEVTQTPSHQVTQMGQEVILRCVPISNHLYFYWYRQILGQKVEFLVSFYNNEISEKSEIFDDQFSVERPDGSNFTLKIRSTKLEDSAMYFCATRRLAGDGGELFFGEGSRLTVL.

The rearrangement uses TRBV7-6 and TRBJ2-1; D not certain. The CDR3 extends over 14 amino acids. The germline V gene has CDR1 SGHVS and CDR2 FNYEAQ. The germline V and J ends were trimmed by 5 bases and 8 bases, with 16 bases remaining between them. CDR3 coding DNA: TGTGCCAGCAGCCCTCGGGCTTCGTCCTATGAGCAGTTCTTC. Its protein is CASSPRASSYEQFF. Full variable domain (remainder filled in from reference TRBV7-6 and TRBJ2-1): GAGVSQSPRYKVTKRGQDVALRCDPISGHVSLYWYRQALGQGPEFLTYFNYEAQQDKSGLPNDRFSAERPEGSISTLTIQRTEQRDSAMYRCASSPRASSYEQFFGPGTRLTVL.

The table lists this clone with a few counts. The CDR3 region is CASSARGEKLFF. DNA for the CDR3: TGTGCCAGCAGTGCCAGGGGCGAAAAACTGTTTTTT. The chain carries TRBV6-1 and TRBJ1-4, with TRBD1 as a possible D gene (6 bases). The germline V gene has CDR1 MNHNS and CDR2 SASEGT. The V gene lost 4 bases and the J gene lost 8 bases, with 8 bases spanning the gap. This CDR3 comprises 12 residues.

The chain is built from TRBV27 and TRBJ2-3, with 8 bases fitting TRBD1. CDR3 length: 17 amino acids. V shed 5 bases and J 0 bases; nucleotides not matched to a gene: 10. Germline V CDR1 and CDR2: MNHEY, SMNVEV (reference sequence). CDR3 DNA: TGTGCCAGCAGTCCACTACCAGGGGGCGTTAGCACAGATACGCAGTATTTT. The encoded protein is CASSPLPGGVSTDTQYF.

The chain employs TRBV12-2 and TRBJ2-7; TRBD1 is the table's D call, not checked against the DNA. TRBV12-2 is assigned pseudogene status. The CDR3 runs 15 residues. The CDR3 reads CASRLNRGRSYEQYF. The CDR3 region has the DNA TGTGCAAGTCGCTTGAACAGGGGACGCTCCTACGAGCAGTACTTC.

In DNA form, the CDR3 reads TGTGCCAGCAGGGATAGCGGGGGGGCCTCTTACGAGCAGTACTTC. Its translation: CASRDSGGASYEQYF. The genes are TRBV6-5 and TRBJ2-7; 11 positions match TRBD2. After removal of 6 bases from V and 4 bases from J, the junction contained 8 bases not matched to a gene. There are 15 residues in the CDR3. Germline loops: CDR1 MNHEY, CDR2 SVGAGI.

This clone was found once. The rearrangement links TRBV29-1 to TRBJ2-3; D ambiguous. CDR1 is SQVTM, CDR2 ANQGSEA, per germline. The CDR3 is 15 amino acids. Trimming left V 7 bases short and J 0 bases short, with 17 bases between. The CDR3 sequence is CSAPLGQSSTDTQYF. DNA of the CDR3: TGCAGCGCCCCCCTCGGGCAGTCTAGCACAGATACGCAGTATTTT.

This clone was recorded a few times. The chain combines TRBV27 with TRBJ2-7; D remains ambiguous. V lost 6 bases, J lost 4 bases, and 19 bases lay in between. This CDR3 contains 15 residues. Germline V lookup: CDR1 MNHEY, CDR2 SMNVEV (reference sequence). The CDR3 nucleotides are TGTGCCAGCAGCCCATCCGCTCCGTCCCGTTACGAGCAGTACTTC. This codes for CASSPSAPSRYEQYF.

This clone was detected only once. The chain combines TRBV4-1 with TRBJ2-2; D remains ambiguous. Germline V gene lookup returns CDR1 MGHRA and CDR2 YSYEKL. The CDR3 sequence is 16 residues long. Trimming left V 2 bases short and J 1 base short, with 11 bases between. The CDR3 DNA reads as TGCGCCAGCAGCCAACCCTCGTTCCGGAACACCGGGGAGCTGTTTTTT. Its translation: CASSQPSFRNTGELFF.

The CDR3 sequence: CASSLGPNQPQHF. The DNA for the CDR3 is TGTGCCAGCAGCTTAGGTCCCAATCAGCCCCAGCATTTT. The J gene is TRBJ1-5, the V gene TRBV7-6, with D hard to call. The CDR3 extends over 13 amino acids. The V gene lost 1 base and the J gene lost 3 bases, with 4 bases spanning the gap. Germline assignment: CDR1 SGHVS and CDR2 FNYEAQ. The full variable domain, its missing parts supplied by reference TRBV7-6 and TRBJ1-5, is GAGVSQSPRYKVTKRGQDVALRCDPISGHVSLYWYRQALGQGPEFLTYFNYEAQQDKSGLPNDRFSAERPEGSISTLTIQRTEQRDSAMYRCASSLGPNQPQHFGDGTRLSIL.

V gene TRBV7-9 combines with J gene TRBJ1-6; 8 bases match TRBD1. Germline V gene lookup returns CDR1 SEHNR and CDR2 FQNEAQ (reference sequence). Unmatched junction bases numbered 13, after V lost 5 bases and J lost 10 bases. CDR3 length: 16 residues. The CDR3 sequence is CASSPPGQEIGSPLHF. As DNA, the CDR3 is TGTGCCAGCAGCCCTCCGGGACAGGAAATCGGCTCACCCCTCCACTTT.

The table lists this clone with a few counts. V gene TRBV2 combines with J gene TRBJ2-2, with D perhaps assigned TRBD1 or TRBD2 (5 bases each). Trimming left V 7 bases short and J 2 bases short, with 8 bases between. The CDR3 runs 13 residues. Germline CDR1 reads SNHLY; CDR2 reads FYNNEI. CDR3 protein: CASIGGNTGELFF. CDR3 DNA: TGTGCCAGCATTGGGGGAAACACCGGGGAGCTGTTTTTT.

V gene TRBV27 combines with J gene TRBJ1-2; D perhaps matches TRBD1 (5 bases). The CDR3 has 15 residues. Germline V lookup: CDR1 MNHEY, CDR2 SMNVEV (reference sequence). V lost 2 bases and J lost 0, with 10 bases in between. The chain's CDR3 is CASSLGAGTNYGYTF. CDR3 in DNA: TGTGCCAGCAGTTTAGGGGCCGGGACTAACTATGGCTACACCTTC.

The chain links TRBV6-5 to TRBJ1-4; TRBD1 matches at 9 bases. This CDR3 comprises 13 residues. V lost 8 bases to trimming and J lost 9 bases; unmatched junction nucleotides: 7. Germline CDR1 and CDR2: MNHEY and SVGAGI. The CDR3 region has the DNA TGTGCCAGCGGATTAGGGACAGGGAAAAAACTGTTTTTT. This translates into CASGLGTGKKLFF.

This sequence joins TRBV14 and TRBJ1-3, with D possibly being TRBD1 (5 bases). The V end was cut by 4 bases, the J end by 0 bases, with 13 bases between. There are 16 residues in the CDR3. Germline loops: CDR1 SGHDN, CDR2 FVKESK. CDR3 bases: TGTGCCAGCAGCCGGGGGTTGCTTTACTCTGGAAACACCATATATTTT. This codes for CASSRGLLYSGNTIYF.

The count of this clone is one. The gene calls are TRBV6-1 and TRBJ2-3; 10 nucleotides agree with TRBD2. Per the germline V gene, CDR1 is MNHNS and CDR2 is SASEGT. The CDR3 loop spans 14 amino acids. After removal of 7 bases from V and 3 bases from J, the junction contained 4 bases not matched to a gene. The CDR3 is CASTLAGGTDTQYF. The CDR3, as DNA: TGTGCCAGCACCTTAGCGGGGGGAACAGATACGCAGTATTTT.